This T cell receptor (beta chain) was captured by sequencing in a study of T cell repertoires in cytomegalovirus infection. Study context: In public TCR beta signatures, there were indications of both CMV infection and matching HLA type.

The V and J ends lost 8 bases and 0 bases respectively, with 11 bases between them. There are 14 residues in the CDR3. On this clonotype: Its specificity is unknown.

General study findings and limits: Cumulated frequencies of public TCR beta families served to identify carriers of CMV plus the relevant HLA. HLA-C-restricted CMV-specific TCR beta clonotypes prevailed in the ex vivo response.

TCRdb re-called the reads through MiXCR, storing one row per CDR3 protein. The sample carries around 85,000 distinct CDR3 sequences, under 55% recorded once. This TCR derives from a human donor in good health (CMV status not recorded). Some clones in this sample may be carry-over from other donors' samples. The starting material was CD8+ T cells from cultured PBMCs, obtained from culture after CMV antigen stimulation. The V call is TRBV12-3 or TRBV12-4, the J call TRBJ1-3; tentatively, D is TRBD1 (6 bases). The CDR3 protein is CASRGGRSGNTIYF. CDR3 coding DNA: TGTGCCAGCCGAGGGGGTCGCTCTGGAAACACCATATATTTT.